Listed below are T cell receptor beta chains from one sample, sequenced in a study of blood T cell repertoires in COVID-19. The assay was immunoSEQ multiplex PCR, and TCRdb's table has in-frame clones only and misses some. The data hold 100,000 to 150,000 clones, with about 85% observed a single time. Sequencing was performed on peripheral blood. The receptors shown here come from a man aged 55 to 69 with acute or convalescent COVID-19. Each CDR3 is given with its conserved first and last residue. The D gene is left open where the match is weak. Size is omitted from some rows. Given values are once, few, many or a class for expanded clones.

d_gene	v_gene	j_gene	abundance	CDR3aa	CDR3nt
TRBD2	TRBV19	TRBJ2-3	NA	CASSTAGGITDTQYF	TGTGCCAGTAGTACAGCGGGAGGGATCACAGATACGCAGTATTTT
NA	TRBV5-1	TRBJ2-7	few	CASSLADNNYEQYF	TGCGCCAGCAGCTTGGCCGACAACAACTACGAGCAGTACTTC
TRBD1	TRBV19	TRBJ2-7	NA	CASSLKYFAGTGGRYEQYF	TGTGCCAGTAGCCTCAAATATTTTGCCGGGACAGGGGGCCGGTACGAGCAGTACTTC
NA	TRBV25-1	TRBJ1-2	once	CASSEFREQGYTF	TGTGCCAGCAGTGAATTTCGGGAGCAGGGCTACACCTTC
TRBD1	TRBV6-2/TRBV6-3	TRBJ2-7	NA	CASSFLTGASIYEQYF	TGTGCCAGCAGTTTCTTGACAGGGGCATCGATCTACGAGCAGTACTTC
NA	TRBV10-2	TRBJ2-2	NA	CASSQGFRGELFF	TGCGCCAGCAGCCAGGGTTTTAGGGGGGAGCTGTTTTTT
NA	TRBV27	TRBJ1-2	NA	CASRLPGYGYTF	TGTGCCAGCAGACTTCCGGGTTATGGCTACACCTTC
NA	TRBV11-2	TRBJ2-5	NA	CASSLDGGGGETQYF	TGTGCCAGCAGCTTAGATGGAGGGGGCGGAGAGACCCAGTACTTC
NA	TRBV6-5	TRBJ1-5	few	CASSYARSSNQPQHF	TGTGCCAGCAGTTACGCCAGATCTAGCAATCAGCCCCAGCATTTT
TRBD2	TRBV2	TRBJ2-1	NA	CASSPSGGRAPKQFF	TGTGCCAGCAGTCCCTCGGGCGGGAGGGCTCCCAAGCAGTTCTTC
NA	TRBV10-2	TRBJ1-2	NA	CASSASQGNHGYTF	TGCGCCAGCAGTGCCTCACAGGGCAACCATGGCTACACCTTC
NA	TRBV30	TRBJ1-2	few	CAWDSGNGGYTF	TGTGCCTGGGACAGCGGGAATGGTGGCTACACCTTC
NA	TRBV28	TRBJ1-5	NA	CASRRHLYPNQPQHF	TGTGCCAGCAGGAGACACCTTTATCCCAATCAGCCCCAGCATTTT
NA	TRBV24-1	TRBJ2-7	NA	CATSDDTYEQYF	TGTGCCACCAGTGATGACACCTACGAGCAGTACTTC
TRBD1	TRBV7-3	TRBJ2-1	NA	CASSSPQGGNEQFF	TGTGCCAGCAGCTCCCCACAGGGGGGCAATGAGCAGTTCTTC
NA	TRBV14	TRBJ2-7	NA	CASSPLDNLILEQYF	TGTGCCAGCAGCCCTTTGGACAATCTTATACTCGAGCAGTACTTC
TRBD2	TRBV9	TRBJ2-7	NA	CASSVAPSGFDEQYF	TGTGCCAGCAGCGTAGCACCTAGCGGGTTCGACGAGCAGTACTTC
NA	TRBV7-6	TRBJ2-1	NA	CASSLGLNNNEQFF	TGTGCCAGCAGCTTAGGACTTAACAACAATGAGCAGTTCTTC
NA	TRBV12-3/TRBV12-4	TRBJ2-5	few	CASSWGDTETQYF	TGTGCCAGCAGTTGGGGGGATACGGAGACCCAGTACTTC
TRBD1	TRBV18	TRBJ1-6	NA	CASSPQQGRKDSPLHF	TGTGCCAGCTCACCACAACAGGGGCGAAAGGATTCACCCCTCCACTTT
TRBD1	TRBV5-1	TRBJ2-7	NA	CASSLRQGEGKQYF	TGCGCCAGCAGCTTGCGACAGGGAGAAGGCAAGCAGTACTTC
NA	TRBV19	TRBJ2-7	NA	CASSIGAGRAYEQYF	TGTGCCAGTAGTATAGGTGCGGGCAGAGCCTACGAGCAGTACTTC
TRBD1	TRBV15	TRBJ1-1	NA	CATSRATGMNTEAFF	TGTGCCACCAGCAGAGCGACAGGGATGAACACTGAAGCTTTCTTT
NA	TRBV6-6	TRBJ1-5	NA	CASIQVSNQPQHF	TGTGCCAGCATCCAGGTTAGCAATCAGCCCCAGCATTTT
NA	TRBV7-2	TRBJ2-3	few	CASSFQPIADTQYF	TGTGCCAGCAGCTTTCAACCTATAGCAGATACGCAGTATTTT
TRBD1	TRBV18	TRBJ2-7	NA	CASLPGQGNEQYF	TGTGCCAGCTTACCCGGACAGGGTAACGAGCAGTACTTC
NA	TRBV7-3	TRBJ2-3	NA	CASSPSQADTQYF	TGTGCCAGCAGCCCAAGTCAGGCGGATACGCAGTATTTT
NA	TRBV30	TRBJ1-3	few	CAWSVGQIASGNTIYF	TGTGCCTGGAGTGTGGGGCAGATAGCCTCTGGAAACACCATATATTTT
NA	TRBV6-6	TRBJ2-3	NA	CASSYSTSTDTQYF	TGTGCCAGCAGTTACTCGACTAGCACAGATACGCAGTATTTT
NA	TRBV19	TRBJ1-1	NA	CASSIKQGVTEAFF	TGTGCCAGTAGTATTAAACAGGGAGTCACTGAAGCTTTCTTT
NA	TRBV27	TRBJ1-3	NA	CASSRGPSGNTIYF	TGTGCCAGCAGTCGAGGGCCCTCTGGAAACACCATATATTTT
TRBD1	TRBV29-1	TRBJ2-2	NA	CSVEAGTGRTGELFF	TGCAGCGTTGAAGCGGGGACAGGGAGGACCGGGGAGCTGTTTTTT
NA	TRBV27	TRBJ2-6	NA	CASSLYSSGANVLTF	TGTGCCAGCAGTTTATACAGCTCTGGGGCCAACGTCCTGACTTTC
TRBD1	TRBV19	TRBJ2-1	NA	CASTQDRTYNEQFF	TGTGCCAGTACCCAGGACAGGACCTACAATGAGCAGTTCTTC
TRBD1	TRBV28	TRBJ2-4	NA	CASSDRDREEAKNIQYF	TGTGCCAGCAGTGACCGGGACAGGGAGGAAGCCAAAAACATTCAGTACTTC
NA	TRBV6-2/TRBV6-3	TRBJ1-5	NA	CASSFGSYQPQHF	TGTGCCAGCAGTTTTGGGAGCTATCAGCCCCAGCATTTT